This TCR beta chain was sequenced for a study of blood T cell repertoires in COVID-19. Data came from immunoSEQ multiplex PCR; TCRdb stores just in-frame clones and leaves some out. The sample consists of about 250,000 clones, 82% of them appearing once. Trimming took 4 bases from V and 0 from J; bases not matched to a gene: 5. The germline V gene has CDR1 SGHRS and CDR2 YFSETQ. This CDR3 has 15 residues. Sequencing was performed on peripheral blood. The receptor comes from a woman at least 80 years old with active or convalescent COVID-19. The genes are TRBV5-1 and TRBJ2-7, with 9 bases identical to TRBD1. This CDR3 reads CASSKGTGTSYEQYF. CDR3 bases: TGCGCCAGCAGCAAGGGGACAGGGACCTCCTACGAGCAGTACTTC.